Sequencing of this T cell receptor (beta chain) was carried out in a study of control samples from healthy donors and cancer patients. Per the germline V gene, CDR1 is ENHRY and CDR2 is SYGVKD. V lost 9 bases and J lost 3, with 14 bases in between. The CDR3 has 14 residues. The data were produced by immunoSEQ multiplex PCR, yet TCRdb's version contains in-frame clones alone and is incomplete. Among some 110,000 clones, 80% to 90% were seen once, and the ten largest hold 1% to 1.4%. The clonotype comes from a woman aged 45-59 years with colorectal cancer. The source material was PBMCs. The V call is TRBV10-3, the J call TRBJ2-2, with a possible D match to TRBD2 (5 bases). CDR3 nucleotide sequence: TGTGCCATACAGAGGGAGTTGGACACCGGGGAGCTGTTTTTT. Protein sequence: CAIQRELDTGELFF.